This T cell receptor beta chain is from a study of cytomegalovirus exposure and HLA in healthy donors (dated by TCRdb to 2016 to 2017). For context, the study as a whole: According to an earlier analysis of a few hundred of the donors, about 170 million T cells yielded over 100 million unique TCR beta sequences and less than 300 Gb of sequence data. In addition to the first cohort of around 670 subjects, a separate validation cohort of 120 different subjects was used. Among the roughly 400 genotyped donors, about 83% belonged to the genetic ancestry cluster associated with self-reported Caucasian donors. Typing coverage varied by locus: roughly 620-640 donors for A, B, C, DRB1 and DQB1; around 560 for DQA1; about 570 for DPA1; fewer than 480 for DPB1. Because of strong linkage in the cohort, roughly five DR-DQ haplotypes were treated as single units for association and clustering. In a later genetic analysis, genome-wide SNP genotypes for about 55% of the 666 donors were used, and that subset was treated as a discovery cohort. An earlier analysis of several hundred of the donors used high-throughput TCR beta sequencing to judge whether each TCR beta V gene segment behaved as functional or pseudogenic. The study used immunosequencing to profile the T cell repertoires of around 600 subjects and linked those repertoires to cytomegalovirus serostatus. Every repertoire in the discovery cohort had been generated on one and the same sequencing platform. The study aimed to test whether cataloging public T cell receptors could reveal signatures of past pathogen exposure. Approximately 300 gigabases of sequencing data and around 90 million unique TCR sequences made up an early release that covered over 550 HLA-typed donors. High-throughput TCR immunosequencing, statistical association of individual TCRs with disease status, and machine learning were combined to predict cytomegalovirus infection status. Among over 350 genotyped donors of the cohort, an average of approximately 230,000 unique TCR beta nucleotide sequences were sequenced per donor, around 20% of them non-productive. Donor age, sex, ethnicity and CMV serostatus were collected together with the repertoire data. Both class I and class II loci were covered by HLA typing, at four-digit resolution. The later analysis used no new phenotypic data to find candidate immune exposures, relying instead on TCR beta sequences and their occurrence across donors. In a later analysis, previously published TCR beta repertoires from more than 500 donors were re-analyzed and high-resolution HLA genotyping was added so that TCR occurrence patterns could be studied.

As for this clone: The antigen it recognizes is unknown. Base qualities are not provided; no much larger clone lies one nucleotide away.

What the work shows at the level of the full study, not this receptor alone: When HLA alleles, especially DR and DQ, strongly co-occurred, attributing TCR associations to individual alleles was difficult. The classifier was reported to diagnose cytomegalovirus status with high specificity and sensitivity in both the original and validation cohorts. In an earlier analysis of some 500 of the donors, most TCR beta V segments were observed in productive rearrangements about 90% or about 30% of the time, broadly matching IMGT annotations. Correlated functional status among segregating V segments might reflect linkage disequilibrium, but an unknown experimental factor could not be ruled out. Most TCR sequences were seen in very few donors, while some public TCRs were found in many individuals. Compared with equally common non-associated chains, HLA-associated TCR beta chains in a later analysis were more clonally expanded and had lower generation probabilities. HLA typing was unavailable for some donors at each locus, so association tests used only the typed subset. A later analysis found that TCR association rates varied across HLA loci, with DRB1 alleles showing the most associated TCRs and HLA-C alleles the fewest. A further reported finding was that TCR beta sequences accurately predicted the HLA-A and HLA-B alleles for most subjects in the first cohort. The study listed over 150 TCR beta chains as associated with cytomegalovirus. Compared with the approximately 700-donor mean, donors in an Asian-associated ancestry cluster had fewer N-insertions in productive TCRs, according to a later genetic analysis. Roughly uniform sequencing depth across donors was assumed in presence/absence analyses, although this assumption may not hold. According to the authors, the approach could potentially be generalized to other disease states and immunological phenotypes. Three of the identified cytomegalovirus-associated TCR beta chains were confirmed in vitro to be specific for cytomegalovirus antigens. Some IMGT-functional V segments, including TRBV6-2 and TRBV6-3, could not be distinguished by the 87-base-pair reads and were therefore excluded. A group of highly shared sequence variants was considered likely to be a technical artifact of the sequencing pipeline. An association between a missense DCLRE1C variant and V-gene and J-gene trimming of TCR beta chains was found in a later genetic analysis and replicated in an independent cohort. Most CMV-associated TCR beta chains appeared to be HLA-restricted in a later analysis, and the HLA associations seemed to be driven largely by CMV exposure. In a later analysis, several top co-occurrence clusters were reported to appear linked to parvovirus B19, influenza, CMV and Epstein-Barr virus. For the cohort, immune exposure information was limited to CMV serostatus. Because counts were too low, seventeen rarely observed V segments, including chromosome 9 orphons, were excluded from the earlier analysis of some 590 of the donors. The cohort was sequenced for TCR beta chains only, and without alpha or paired-chain data the features that could be detected were limited. At a false discovery rate of 0.05, a later analysis linked approximately 18,000 TCR beta sequences to specific HLA alleles.

The library came from the immunoSEQ multiplex PCR assay. A mixture of 60 forward primers for TCR Vbeta segments and 13 reverse primers for TCR Jbeta segments was used in the multiplex PCR. The CDR3 region of rearranged TCR beta genes was amplified from genomic DNA by a multiplex PCR assay. On the Illumina HiSeq System, the amplified TCR beta libraries were sequenced as 87-base-pair reads. Per the authors' processing: A later analysis counted tens of millions of unique TCR beta chains across the approximately 700 repertoires, and 9 million to 14 million of these chains were shared by at least two donors. Raw reads were error-corrected and collapsed into unique sequences by a nearest-neighbor algorithm in which closely related sequences were merged to remove PCR and sequencing errors. V, D and J gene segments were assigned by aligning CDR3 sequences to IMGT reference sequences. For a sequence to be retained, a match of at least six nucleotides to both a V gene segment and a J gene segment was required. A rearrangement counted as productive if the CDR3 had no stop codons and remained in frame with V and J, and every other rearrangement counted as non-productive. Following IMGT convention, CDR3 was defined as the stretch from the second conserved V-encoded cysteine up to the conserved J-encoded phenylalanine. Sequences without an unambiguous match to a single V gene segment were excluded from the earlier analysis of a few hundred of the donors. An earlier analysis of 500 to 600 of the donors classified V segments as functional when productive rearrangements were above 56.7% and as segregating when the standard deviation between donors was above 5%. To diagnose cytomegalovirus status from the catalog of TCR beta chain sequences, a statistical classification framework was built. In a later analysis, V and J genes were assigned by comparing TCR nucleotide sequences against IMGT/GENE-DB human TR gene sequences. The TCRdist pipeline was used in a later analysis to assign CDR3 sequences and most-parsimonious VDJ recombination scenarios. In a later analysis, each TCR beta chain was defined by its CDR3 amino acid sequence together with its V-gene family, and reads without a unique V-gene family were excluded. A later analysis removed 450 to 600 highly shared, low-generation-probability nucleotide sequences to deal with suspected cross-contamination and a sequencing artifact. A later analysis calculated a clonal expansion index for each public chain from normalized within-repertoire ranks of inferred template counts. In a later analysis, generation probabilities were computed using a VDJ recombination model fitted to out-of-frame rearrangements, and the results were checked against IGoR. Hypergeometric tests were used in a later analysis to score TCR-TCR, TCR-HLA and TCR-CMV co-occurrence, with a repertoire-size bias correction applied to the TCR pairs. A later analysis estimated false discovery rates by permuting HLA or CMV assignments 20 times. In a later analysis, co-occurring TCRs were grouped using DBSCAN, with TCRdist sequence similarity added in when clustering inside HLA-allele-positive subsets. Repertoires with fewer than 30,000 or more than 120,000 public chains, plus five repertoires with anomalous nucleotide sharing, were excluded from co-occurrence clustering. TCRdb took this table from immuneACCESS and kept in-frame rearrangements with V and J called. Such tables lack part of the clones; where checked against another copy, unresolved V genes explain under half of the gap, and the rest is unexplained. That table supplies the V and J calls and clone size; D and trimming were determined from the DNA. This sample holds about 190,000 clones; approximately 77% were observed only once. The top ten hold roughly 3.1% of the sample.

V trim: 4 bases; J trim: 2 bases; unmatched bases: 2. Measured from the cysteine to the phenylalanine, the CDR3 is 15 residues long. Only the CDR3 region is kept as DNA, spanning 45 bases read in frame from base 1. For CDR1 and CDR2, the germline V gene lists SGHDT and YYEEEE. The cohort consisted of some 670 healthy bone marrow donors. All cohort members were sampled while nominally healthy, although unrecorded immune exposures were likely present. The donor tested CMV seropositive, placing the donor among the roughly 270 seropositive members of the cohort. A peripheral blood sample was provided by each donor, and peripheral blood mononuclear cells were used for TCR beta sequencing. Genomic DNA was extracted from the blood cell samples with the Qiagen DNeasy Blood Extraction Kit.

Sequencing was performed on PBMCs. The sequence is built from TRBV5-6 and TRBJ2-5, and 13 junction bases match TRBD2. The source of this sequence is a man between 40 and 49 years old in good health and CMV-seropositive. The CDR3 has the sequence CASSPGLAGQETQYF. The sequence in DNA is TGTGCCAGCAGCCCGGGACTAGCGGGACAAGAGACCCAGTACTTC.